Presented here are 16 T cell receptor beta chains from one specimen sequenced in a study of T cell responses to AZD1222 COVID-19 vaccine. Here immunoSEQ multiplex PCR was the method, and the copy in TCRdb shows in-frame clones only, minus some. Of about 140,000 clones in the sample, under 95% were seen once. Sequenced material: peripheral blood, taken on day 0 of AZD1222 vaccination. Receptors were obtained from an adult in good health.

The chain has TRBV5-3 and TRBJ1-6, with no clear D. TRBV5-3 counts as an open reading frame of uncertain function. Trimming cost V 5 bases and J 0 bases, with 9 bases left between them. This CDR3 is built from 15 residues. The CDR3 sequence: CARSLIRSYNSPLHF. The CDR3 DNA is TGTGCCAGAAGTTTAATCCGCTCCTATAATTCACCCCTCCACTTT.

This clone was counted a few times. The chain combines TRBV6-4 with TRBJ2-2, with D perhaps TRBD1 (6 bases). Per the germline V gene, CDR1 is MRHNA and CDR2 is SNTAGT. V was trimmed by 3 bases and J by 0 bases, leaving 11 bases between them. The CDR3 length is 16 residues. CDR3 in DNA: TGTGCCAGCAGTGATAGGGCAGGGGCGAACACCGGGGAGCTGTTTTTT. Its protein product is CASSDRAGANTGELFF.

This chain links TRBV6-6 with TRBJ2-5; TRBD2 matches 10 bases. The CDR3 sequence is 16 residues long. Germline lookup yields CDR1 MNHNY and CDR2 SVGAGI (reference sequence). Losses at the gene ends were 2 bases for V and 4 bases for J; bases not matched to a gene: 7. The CDR3 loop reads CASSYVVAGGRETQYF. CDR3 coding DNA: TGTGCCAGCAGTTACGTGGTAGCGGGAGGACGAGAGACCCAGTACTTC.

The DNA for the CDR3 is TGTGCCGCCAGCAGTTTAGTGACAGGGGGAATAGCGAACACTGAAGCTTTCTTT. Amino acid sequence: CAASSLVTGGIANTEAFF. This sequence joins TRBV28 and TRBJ1-1; 9 bases align to TRBD1. The J segment lost 1 base and the V segment lost 11 bases, leaving 20 bases of the junction unmatched. The CDR3 is 18 residues long. Per germline, CDR1 MDHEN and CDR2 SYDVKM.

V and J are TRBV2 and TRBJ1-2; 7 positions agree with TRBD1. CDR1 is SNHLY, CDR2 FYNNEI, per germline. This CDR3 is 15 amino acids long. With V trimmed by 1 base and J by 8 bases, 10 bases remained unmatched. CDR3 loop: CASSEGSGGPHGYTF. The CDR3 DNA is TGTGCCAGCAGTGAAGGGTCAGGGGGGCCACACGGCTACACCTTC.

This chain uses TRBV11-3 with TRBJ1-1; unclear D gene. The CDR3 spans 13 residues. Germline V gene lookup returns CDR1 SGHNT and CDR2 YENEEA. V was trimmed by 4 bases and J by 1 base, leaving 7 bases between them. The CDR3 DNA follows: TGTGCCAGCAGCTCGTTGACGAACACTGAAGCTTTCTTT. Protein product: CASSSLTNTEAFF. The full variable domain, in which reference TRBV11-3 and TRBJ1-1 provide the parts outside the CDR3, is EAGVVQSPRYKIIEKKQPVAFWCNPISGHNTLYWYLQNLGQGPELLIRYENEEAVDDSQLPKDRFSAERLKGVDSTLKIQPAELGDSAVYLCASSSLTNTEAFFGQGTRLTVV.

The CDR3 loop reads CASSLGDEQFF. The CDR3 DNA follows: TGTGCCAGTAGTTTGGGGGACGAGCAGTTCTTC. V is TRBV19 and J is TRBJ2-1; either TRBD1 or TRBD2 may fit D (5 bases each). Germline CDR1 is LNHDA and CDR2 is SQIVND (reference sequence). CDR3 size: 11 residues. Trimming stripped 5 bases from V and 10 bases from J, with 9 bases between.

V gene TRBV2 combines with J gene TRBJ1-1; D call uncertain. Germline V lookup: CDR1 SNHLY, CDR2 FYNNEI. The CDR3 consists of 12 residues. V gave up 4 bases and J gave up 0 bases, with 3 bases separating them. CDR3: CASSVLNTEAFF. DNA for the CDR3: TGTGCCAGCAGTGTACTGAACACTGAAGCTTTCTTT.

This clone has just one count. Written as DNA, the CDR3 is TGTGCCAGCACCTTAGCGGGAGGGCCCTTCACAGATACGCAGTATTTT. This codes for CASTLAGGPFTDTQYF. V usage is TRBV27 and J usage is TRBJ2-3, with 11 nucleotides matching TRBD2. V shed 7 bases and J 2 bases; nucleotides not matched to a gene: 8. The germline CDR1 and CDR2 sequences are MNHEY and SMNVEV (reference sequence). The CDR3 runs to 16 residues.

The chain combines TRBV7-8 with TRBJ2-7; perhaps TRBD2 as D (5 bases). Germline loops: CDR1 SGHVS, CDR2 FQNEAQ. Trimming took 1 base from V and 1 from J, leaving 11 bases between them. The CDR3 covers 15 residues. The CDR3 sequence: CASSLDASWSYEQYF. The CDR3 DNA is TGTGCCAGCAGCTTAGATGCTAGCTGGTCCTACGAGCAGTACTTC.

The DNA of the CDR3 is TGTGCCAGTAGTACCACATGGGACGGCAATCGGTACTTC. Protein sequence: CASSTTWDGNRYF. This rearrangement joins TRBV19 to TRBJ2-4; D tentatively fits TRBD1 or TRBD2 (5 bases each). Germline CDR1 LNHDA, CDR2 SQIVND (reference sequence). CDR3 size: 13 residues. V lost 4 bases to trimming and J lost 15 bases, with 19 bases between them.

The V call is TRBV19, the J call TRBJ2-3, with 9 positions matching TRBD1. This CDR3 has 17 residues. The V segment lost 5 bases and the J segment 1 base; nucleotides outside the gene matches: 10. CDR1 is LNHDA and CDR2 is SQIVND in the germline V gene (reference sequence). CDR3 nucleotides: TGTGCCAGTAGTCCATACAGGGGGCGAATCCGCACAGATACGCAGTATTTT. Protein: CASSPYRGRIRTDTQYF.

The chain links TRBV7-2 to TRBJ1-3; no firm D call. Trimming cost V 2 bases and J 0 bases, with 5 bases left between them. Germline assignment: CDR1 SGHTA and CDR2 FQGNSA. This CDR3 region has 14 residues. The CDR3 nucleotides read TGTGCCAGCAGCTTACACAACTCTGGAAACACCATATATTTT. Translation: CASSLHNSGNTIYF. Looking up the rest from reference TRBV7-2 and TRBJ1-3 gives the full variable domain: GAGVSQSPSNKVTEKGKDVELRCDPISGHTALYWYRQSLGQGLEFLIYFQGNSAPDKSGLPSDRFSAERTGGSVSTLTIQRTQQEDSAVYLCASSLHNSGNTIYFGEGSWLTVV.

V and J are TRBV6-5 and TRBJ1-5, with TRBD1 identical over 9 bases. This CDR3 spans 15 amino acids. The V segment lost 7 bases and the J segment 1 base; nucleotides outside the gene matches: 5. The germline V gene encodes CDR1 MNHEY and CDR2 SVGAGI. As DNA, the CDR3 is TGTGCCAGCACCTCCGGGACAGGGAGCAATCAGCCCCAGCATTTT. Translation: CASTSGTGSNQPQHF.

V gene TRBV18 combines with J gene TRBJ2-3, with 9 bases identical to TRBD2. Per the germline V gene, CDR1 is KGHSH and CDR2 is LQKENI. The CDR3 is made up of 17 amino acids. J was trimmed by 0 bases and V by 5 bases; bases with no gene match: 9. The CDR3 DNA reads as TGTGCCAGCTCATCGCTGGCGGGAGGGCCAAGCACAGATACGCAGTATTTT. Translated: CASSSLAGGPSTDTQYF.

The sample holds a few counts of this clone. Other DNA sequences in this specimen translate into the identical CDR3. The CDR3 region is CASSFSGGDTQYF. The CDR3 DNA reads TGTGCCAGCAGTTTTTCAGGGGGCGATACGCAGTATTTT. J is TRBJ2-3 and V is TRBV27; TRBD1 agrees at 8 bases. This CDR3 has 13 amino acids. The germline gives CDR1 MNHEY, CDR2 SMNVEV (reference sequence). V gave up 3 bases and J gave up 6 bases; unmatched junction bases: 2.